This TCR beta chain was identified during a study of T cells after yellow fever vaccination. TCRdb re-analysed the 5' RACE reads in MiXCR, keeping a single row per CDR3 protein. The sample has 95,000 to 100,000 distinct CDR3 sequences; approximately 5.5% are singletons. This clonotype has only a few counts. Germline CDR1 and CDR2: LGHNA and YNFKEQ. V lost 0 bases and J 8 bases, leaving 17 bases between the germline ends. There are 16 residues in the CDR3. The chain has TRBV4-2 and TRBJ2-1, with D perhaps TRBD2 (6 bases). This clonotype originated in a man younger than 35 who received the YFV17D yellow fever vaccine. The material sequenced was CD8+ T cells sorted from PBMCs, taken 10 days after the yellow fever booster vaccination. The CDR3 sequence is CASSQEGSGWSDEQFF. CDR3 DNA sequence: TGTGCCAGCAGCCAAGAGGGTAGCGGATGGTCGGATGAGCAGTTCTTC.